The 29 T cell receptor beta chains below all came from one sample that was sequenced in a study of T cells in Graves' hyperthyroidism and ophthalmopathy. There were TCR beta CDR3 regions amplified from RNA transcripts. First-round RT-PCR with HTBI primers amplified the TCR CDR3 region. TCRdb recomputed calls from the multiplex PCR reads with MiXCR, one row per CDR3 protein. The table shows more than 650,000 distinct CDR3 sequences, with around 13% occurring only once. Sequenced material: blood. Source of these receptors: a woman between 18 and 30 years old with Graves' hyperthyroidism.

The V call is TRBV7-3, the J call TRBJ1-5; 7 nucleotides line up with TRBD1. Germline V gene data show CDR1 as SGHTA and CDR2 as FQGTGA. Trimming at V came to 2 bases and at J to 5 bases, leaving 15 bases not matched to a gene. The CDR3 covers 18 residues. DNA for the CDR3: TGTGCCAGCAGCTTAGCTTATTCCGGGACAGAGCGCTATCAGCCCCAGCATTTT. It translates to CASSLAYSGTERYQPQHF.

This clonotype was seen only a few times. The CDR3 here is CASSPAGYGETQYF. The CDR3 DNA is TGTGCCAGCAGTCCGGCAGGATACGGTGAGACCCAGTACTTC. The chain links TRBV28 to TRBJ2-5; D ambiguous. V lost 5 bases, J lost 5 bases, and 15 bases lay in between. This CDR3 contains 14 residues. Germline V CDR1 and CDR2: MDHEN, SYDVKM.

The gene calls are TRBV11-2 and TRBJ1-2; 9 bases agree with TRBD1. Germline V gene sequence: CDR1 SGHAT, CDR2 FQNNGV. The V segment lost 2 bases and the J segment 7 bases; nucleotides outside the gene matches: 8. The CDR3 runs 15 residues. The CDR3 reads CASSLSRDRASGYTF. CDR3 sequence (DNA): TGTGCCAGCAGCTTATCCCGGGACAGGGCTAGTGGCTACACCTTC.

This clonotype was seen many times. The chain recombines TRBV3-1 with TRBJ2-7, with 8 bases fitting TRBD2. The CDR3 spans 14 residues. The V and J ends lost 4 bases and 3 bases, in that order; junction bases with no gene match: 5. Germline CDR1 is LGHDT and CDR2 is YNNKEL (reference sequence). CDR3 region: CASSPGTSDYEQYF. CDR3 DNA: TGTGCCAGCAGCCCCGGGACTAGTGACTACGAGCAGTACTTC.

This clonotype showed up many times. V is TRBV5-4 and J is TRBJ1-2; 8 positions agree with TRBD1. CDR3 length equals 14 residues. Germline V gene lookup returns CDR1 SGHNT and CDR2 YYREEE (reference sequence). V was clipped by 3 bases and J by 3 bases; unmatched bases: 4. The CDR3 region is CASSSADRDYGYTF. In DNA form, the CDR3 reads TGTGCCAGCAGCTCAGCGGACAGGGACTATGGCTACACCTTC.

This clonotype was detected a few times. The rearrangement joins TRBV6-6 to TRBJ2-2, with 11 bases that match TRBD2. The germline V gene encodes CDR1 MNHNY and CDR2 SVGAGI (reference sequence). With 0 bases clipped from V and 2 bases from J, the junction kept 2 bases outside the gene matches. This CDR3 has 17 amino acids. CDR3: CASSYSGLAVNTGELFF. The CDR3 DNA sequence: TGTGCCAGCAGTTACTCGGGACTAGCGGTAAACACCGGGGAGCTGTTTTTT.

At least ten counts were recorded for this clonotype. The chain uses TRBV20-1 and TRBJ2-4, with 10 nucleotides matching TRBD1. CDR3 length: 13 amino acids. The germline V gene encodes CDR1 DFQATT and CDR2 SNEGSKA (reference sequence). V lost 6 bases, J lost 10 bases, and 9 bases stayed unmatched. CDR3 nucleotide sequence: TGCAGTGCCCCCCGGGACAGGGGAAGGATTCAGTACTTC. Translating it yields CSAPRDRGRIQYF.

As to this clonotype: This may stem from a read error, because a much larger clone lies one nucleotide away. The CDR3 ends on some other residue instead of the conserved phenylalanine or tryptophan, so this is likely a read error. The chain links TRBV20-1 to TRBJ2-1; TRBD1 might be the D (6 bases). The CDR3 runs 14 residues. V dropped 5 bases and J dropped 0 bases, with 11 bases sitting between them. In germline, CDR1 is DFQATT, CDR2 SNEGSKA (reference sequence). The CDR3 here is CSASDRRSYNEQFL. The DNA for the CDR3 is TGCAGTGCTTCGGACAGACGCTCCTACAATGAGCAGTTCCTC.

A few counts support this clonotype. The chain couples TRBV20-1 to TRBJ2-7; maybe TRBD1 (6 bases). The CDR3 sequence is 14 residues long. The V end was cut by 5 bases, the J end by 3 bases, with 17 bases between. Germline assignment: CDR1 DFQATT and CDR2 SNEGSKA (reference sequence). The CDR3 loop reads CSAPRYTGRYEQYF. As DNA, the CDR3 is TGCAGTGCTCCCAGATACACAGGGCGCTACGAGCAGTACTTC.

The chain recombines TRBV11-3 with TRBJ1-1; D unclear. CDR3 length equals 14 residues. CDR1 is SGHNT and CDR2 is YENEEA in the germline V gene. V lost 2 bases and J lost 1, with 8 bases in between. This chain's CDR3 is CASSLSGENTEAFF. The CDR3 DNA sequence: TGTGCCAGCAGCTTATCTGGGGAGAACACTGAAGCTTTCTTT.

V usage is TRBV18 and J usage is TRBJ2-6, with a weak D call TRBD2 (5 bases). The CDR3 has 17 amino acids. V lost 1 base to trimming and J lost 2 bases, with 12 bases between them. Per the germline V gene, CDR1 is KGHSH and CDR2 is LQKENI. CDR3 sequence: CASSPLKGSTGANVLTF. The CDR3 DNA is TGTGCCAGCTCACCACTGAAAGGGAGCACTGGGGCCAACGTCCTGACTTTC.

This clonotype has just a few counts. The chain joins TRBV5-6 to TRBJ2-7, with D perhaps TRBD2 (5 bases). The germline V gene encodes CDR1 SGHDT and CDR2 YYEEEE. Trimming took off 2 bases at V and 2 bases at J, with 14 bases between the two ends. The CDR3 runs 15 residues. CDR3 in amino acids: CASSFTAGSPYEQYF. The CDR3 DNA follows: TGTGCCAGCAGCTTCACAGCTGGGAGCCCCTACGAGCAGTACTTC.

This clonotype was found many times. This chain connects TRBV9 to TRBJ2-3; D gene ambiguous. The germline V and J ends were trimmed by 0 bases and 0 bases, with 11 bases remaining between them. Germline loops: CDR1 SGDLS, CDR2 YYNGEE. This CDR3 spans 16 amino acids. CDR3 in DNA: TGTGCCAGCAGCGTAGCTACGATAGGCAGCACAGATACGCAGTATTTT. Its protein is CASSVATIGSTDTQYF. Full variable domain (outside the CDR3, taken from reference TRBV9 and TRBJ2-3): DSGVTQTPKHLITATGQRVTLRCSPRSGDLSVYWYQQSLDQGLQFLIQYYNGEERAKGNILERFSAQQFPDLHSELNLSSLELGDSALYFCASSVATIGSTDTQYFGPGTRLTVL.

This clonotype was recorded many times. The chain carries TRBV19 and TRBJ1-3; weak D call: TRBD1 (5 bases). V was trimmed by 8 bases and J by 0 bases, leaving 8 bases between them. The germline gives CDR1 LNHDA, CDR2 SQIVND (reference sequence). The CDR3 sequence is 13 residues long. CDR3 bases: TGTGCCAGTCGACAGAGCTCTGGAAACACCATATATTTT. Residues: CASRQSSGNTIYF.

This clonotype has at least ten counts. The chain uses TRBV29-1 and TRBJ1-1; D possibly corresponds to TRBD1 (5 bases). V was trimmed by 7 bases and J by 1 base, leaving 13 bases between them. The germline V gene encodes CDR1 SQVTM and CDR2 ANQGSEA. The CDR3 length is 13 residues. As DNA, the CDR3 is TGCAGCGCTCAGGGCGACCCGAACACTGAAGCTTTCTTT. This translates into CSAQGDPNTEAFF. Complete variable domain (other parts from reference TRBV29-1 and TRBJ1-1): SAVISQKPSRDICQRGTSLTIQCQVDSQVTMMFWYRQQPGQSLTLIATANQGSEATYESGFVIDKFPISRPNLTFSTLTVSNMSPEDSSIYLCSAQGDPNTEAFFGQGTRLTVV.

This clonotype was picked up a small number of times. The chain joins TRBV30 to TRBJ1-1, with TRBD1 as a possible D gene (6 bases). The CDR3 has 13 residues. Looked up from germline, CDR1 is GTSNPN and CDR2 is SVGIG (reference sequence). V was clipped by 0 bases and J by 6 bases, with 11 bases between them. The CDR3 loop reads CAWSVQGLSEAFF. As DNA, the CDR3 is TGTGCCTGGAGTGTACAGGGACTTTCTGAAGCTTTCTTT.

This clonotype was recorded at least ten times. The gene calls are TRBV20-1 and TRBJ1-1; D gene uncertain. Trimming left V 6 bases short and J 3 bases short, with 11 bases between. CDR1 is DFQATT and CDR2 is SNEGSKA in the germline V gene (reference sequence). The CDR3 runs to 12 residues. The CDR3 DNA follows: TGCAGTGCCGCTCAGGCGTACACTGAAGCTTTCTTT. It is translated as CSAAQAYTEAFF.

The sample holds a few counts of this clonotype. The chain joins TRBV29-1 to TRBJ2-1, with D perhaps matching TRBD1 (5 bases). Trimming left V 3 bases short and J 6 bases short, with 9 bases between. The germline V gene encodes CDR1 SQVTM and CDR2 ANQGSEA. The CDR3 sequence is 12 residues long. The CDR3 region has the DNA TGCAGCGTTGAGTCCCAGGGCAATGAGCAGTTCTTC. This translates into CSVESQGNEQFF.

In its sample, this clonotype was seen many times. The J gene is TRBJ2-1, the V gene TRBV28, with D possibly TRBD1 on 6 matching bases. Germline V lookup: CDR1 MDHEN, CDR2 SYDVKM. This CDR3 comprises 12 residues. V was trimmed by 3 bases and J by 9 bases, leaving 9 bases between them. CDR3 protein: CASSLGASEQFF. CDR3 DNA sequence: TGTGCCAGCAGTTTGGGGGCAAGTGAGCAGTTCTTC.

V and J are TRBV11-1 and TRBJ2-1; 12 bases are a match to TRBD2. Germline CDR1 SGHAT, CDR2 FQDESV (reference sequence). CDR3 size: 16 residues. V trimming: 5 bases; J trimming: 2 bases; junction bases outside the gene matches: 4. CDR3 region: CASSRTSGNAYNEQFF. DNA of the CDR3: TGTGCCAGCAGCCGGACTAGCGGGAACGCCTACAATGAGCAGTTCTTC.

Details on this clonotype: With a far larger clone one base away, a read error is the likely cause. This sequence joins TRBV11-2 and TRBJ2-5; maybe TRBD1 (5 bases). CDR1 SGHAT and CDR2 FQNNGV come from the germline V gene. The CDR3 totals 13 residues. Written as DNA, the CDR3 is TGTGCCAGCAGCCCAGGGTTCCAAGTGACCCAGTACTTC. It yields the protein CASSPGFQVTQYF. The full variable domain, in which reference TRBV11-2 and TRBJ2-5 provide the parts outside the CDR3, is EAGVAQSPRYKIIEKRQSVAFWCNPISGHATLYWYQQILGQGPKLLIQFQNNGVVDDSQLPKDRFSAERLKGVDSTLKIQPAKLEDSAVYLCASSPGFQVTQYFGPGTRLLVL.

V usage is TRBV3-1 and J usage is TRBJ2-7; 12 bases match TRBD2. Germline V gene lookup returns CDR1 LGHDT and CDR2 YNNKEL (reference sequence). V lost 2 bases and J lost 6; bases outside the gene matches: 11. CDR3 length equals 17 residues. The CDR3 coding sequence is TGTGCCAGCAGCCAAAGACTAGCGGGAGTGTGGCTTTCCGAGCAGTACTTC. It is translated as CASSQRLAGVWLSEQYF.

This clonotype was observed at least ten times. The chain links TRBV30 to TRBJ2-1; D may be TRBD2 (5 bases). This CDR3 has 10 residues. CDR1 and CDR2 from the germline V gene are GTSNPN and SVGIG (reference sequence). The CDR3 protein is CSAEGNEQFF. The CDR3 DNA reads as TGTTCGGCCGAGGGCAATGAGCAGTTCTTC. Combining the CDR3 with reference TRBV30 and TRBJ2-1 gives the whole variable domain SQTIHQWPATLVQPVGSPLSLECTVEGTSNPNLYWYRQAAGRGLQLLFYSVGIGQISSEVPQNLSASRPQDRQFILSSKKLLLSDSGFYLCSAEGNEQFFGPGTRLTVL.

This chain uses TRBV5-1 with TRBJ2-7, with 7 bases fitting TRBD2. Germline V gene data show CDR1 as SGHRS and CDR2 as YFSETQ. Germline trimming cut 2 bases from V and 6 bases from J; bases unmatched to any gene: 5. The CDR3 totals 13 residues. CDR3 region: CASSFLADGEQYF. The CDR3 coding sequence is TGCGCCAGCAGCTTTCTAGCGGATGGCGAGCAGTACTTC.

This clonotype came up many times. This sequence joins TRBV28 and TRBJ1-1, with D possibly being TRBD1 (6 bases). Germline lookup yields CDR1 MDHEN and CDR2 SYDVKM. Between the trimmed V and J ends, which lost 2 bases and 6 bases, there was a span of 10 bases. The CDR3 sequence is 13 residues long. The CDR3 DNA is TGTGCCAGCAGTTTAATACAGGGTGCTGAAGCTTTCTTT. This gives the protein CASSLIQGAEAFF.

V gene TRBV10-3 combines with J gene TRBJ1-4; the D is unclear. Germline V gene data show CDR1 as ENHRY and CDR2 as SYGVKD. The V and J ends lost 2 bases and 8 bases respectively, with 12 bases between them. The length of the CDR3 is 14 residues. CDR3 loop: CAISERQSEEKLFF. CDR3 DNA sequence: TGTGCCATCAGTGAGCGTCAGAGTGAGGAAAAACTGTTTTTT.

This clonotype came up a few times. The chain carries TRBV2 and TRBJ1-2; 10 bases are shared with TRBD1. This CDR3 is 14 amino acids long. Germline V lookup: CDR1 SNHLY, CDR2 FYNNEI. Trimming at V came to 5 bases and at J to 4 bases, leaving 4 bases not matched to a gene. This CDR3 is CASSQRTGGYGYTF. In nucleotides, the CDR3 is TGTGCCAGCAGTCAACGGACAGGGGGCTATGGCTACACCTTC.

Many counts were recorded for this clonotype. The chain carries TRBV11-1 and TRBJ2-7; no clear D. Germline V lookup: CDR1 SGHAT, CDR2 FQDESV (reference sequence). Trimming cost V 5 bases and J 3 bases, with 8 bases left between them. The CDR3 length is 12 residues. This CDR3 is CASSRRLYEQYF. DNA for the CDR3: TGTGCCAGCAGCCGGCGCCTCTACGAGCAGTACTTC.

This clonotype was found a few times. CDR3 in DNA: TGTGCCAGCAGCCCCCTCATCCGGGCCCCCTCTGGGGCCAACGTCCTGACTTTC. This translates into CASSPLIRAPSGANVLTF. The chain has TRBV7-9 and TRBJ2-6, with no clear D. The CDR3 is made up of 18 amino acids. With 5 bases removed from V and 0 bases from J, the gap between germline ends came to 17 bases. Germline assignment: CDR1 SEHNR and CDR2 FQNEAQ (reference sequence).